The clone carrying this T cell receptor (beta chain) was observed a few times. This sample stems from a study of human T cells and chemical hapten exposure. Library preparation tagged each individual cDNA molecule with a unique molecular identifier. TCRdb passed the RACE reads through MiXCR, listing each CDR3 protein once. The data show about 260,000 distinct CDR3 sequences, 8.6% seen once. The time point denotes: pre-sensitization, week 0. Stated treatment: therapeutic diphenylcyclopropenone sensitization with weekly scalp DPC. The CDR3 consists of 14 residues. V gave up 6 bases and J gave up 0 bases, with 10 bases separating them.

The sequences come from whole blood, collected in connection with sensitization to the hapten diphenylcyclopropenone (DPC). The rearrangement joins TRBV12-3 or TRBV12-4 to TRBJ2-3, with no clear D. This receptor was obtained from a woman aged 40-49 years with alopecia areata. Some clones in this sample may be carry-over from other donors' samples. CDR3 amino acids: CASSPEASTDTQYF. CDR3 bases: TGTGCCAGCAGCCCTGAGGCTAGCACAGATACGCAGTATTTT.